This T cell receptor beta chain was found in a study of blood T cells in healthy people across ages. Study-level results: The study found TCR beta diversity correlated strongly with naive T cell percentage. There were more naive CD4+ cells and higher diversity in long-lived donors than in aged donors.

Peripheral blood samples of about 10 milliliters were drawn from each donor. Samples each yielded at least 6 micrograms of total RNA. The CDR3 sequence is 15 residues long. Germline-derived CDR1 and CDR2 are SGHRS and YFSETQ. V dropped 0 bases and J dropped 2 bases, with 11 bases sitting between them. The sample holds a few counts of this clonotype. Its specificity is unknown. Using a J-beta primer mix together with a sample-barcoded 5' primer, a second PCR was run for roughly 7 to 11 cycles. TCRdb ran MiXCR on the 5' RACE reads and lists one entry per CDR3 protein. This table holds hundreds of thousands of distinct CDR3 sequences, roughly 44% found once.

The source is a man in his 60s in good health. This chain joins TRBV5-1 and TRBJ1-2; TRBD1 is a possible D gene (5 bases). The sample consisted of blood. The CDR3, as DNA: TGCGCCAGCAGCTTGGCGGCAGGGACCAACTATGGCTACACCTTC. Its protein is CASSLAAGTNYGYTF.